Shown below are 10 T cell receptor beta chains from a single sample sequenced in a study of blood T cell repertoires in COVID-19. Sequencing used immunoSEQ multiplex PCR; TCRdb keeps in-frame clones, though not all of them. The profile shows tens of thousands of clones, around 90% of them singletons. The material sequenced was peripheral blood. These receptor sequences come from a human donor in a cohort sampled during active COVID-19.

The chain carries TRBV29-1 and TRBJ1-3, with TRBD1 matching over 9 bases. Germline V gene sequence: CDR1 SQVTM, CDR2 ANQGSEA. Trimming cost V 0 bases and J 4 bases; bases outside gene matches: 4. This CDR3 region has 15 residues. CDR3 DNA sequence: TGCAGCGTTGAAGATCGGGACAGGGAAGGAAACACCATATATTTT. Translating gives CSVEDRDREGNTIYF.

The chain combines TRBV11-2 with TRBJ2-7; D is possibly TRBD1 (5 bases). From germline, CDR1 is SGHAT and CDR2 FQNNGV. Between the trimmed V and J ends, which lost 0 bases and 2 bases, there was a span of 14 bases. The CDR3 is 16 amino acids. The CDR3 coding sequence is TGTGCCAGCAGCTTAGAGGGTGGCAGGGAAGCCTACGAGCAGTACTTC. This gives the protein CASSLEGGREAYEQYF.

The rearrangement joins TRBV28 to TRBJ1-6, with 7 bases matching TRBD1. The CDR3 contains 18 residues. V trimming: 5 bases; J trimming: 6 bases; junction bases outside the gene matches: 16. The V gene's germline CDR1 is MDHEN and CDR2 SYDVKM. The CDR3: CASSPHDRAKTFNSPLHF. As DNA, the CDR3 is TGTGCCAGCAGTCCACACGACAGGGCAAAGACCTTTAATTCACCCCTCCACTTT.

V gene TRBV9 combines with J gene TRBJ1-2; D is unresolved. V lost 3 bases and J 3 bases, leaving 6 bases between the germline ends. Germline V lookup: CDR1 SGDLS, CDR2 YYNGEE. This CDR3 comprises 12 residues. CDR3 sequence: CASSGSHYGYTF. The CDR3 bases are TGTGCCAGCAGCGGAAGCCACTATGGCTACACCTTC.

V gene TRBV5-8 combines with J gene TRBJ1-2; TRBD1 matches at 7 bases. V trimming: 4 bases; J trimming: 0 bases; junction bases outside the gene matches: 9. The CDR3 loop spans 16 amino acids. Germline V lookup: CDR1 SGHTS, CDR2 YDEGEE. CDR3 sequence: CASSNDRVWSNYGYTF. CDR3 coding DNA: TGTGCCAGCAGCAACGACAGGGTCTGGTCTAACTATGGCTACACCTTC.

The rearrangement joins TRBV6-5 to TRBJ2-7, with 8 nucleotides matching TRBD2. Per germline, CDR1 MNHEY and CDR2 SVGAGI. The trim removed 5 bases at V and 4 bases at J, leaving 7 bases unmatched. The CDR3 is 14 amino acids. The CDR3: CASSPSGGPYEQYF. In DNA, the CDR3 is TGTGCCAGCAGTCCCAGCGGGGGCCCTTACGAGCAGTACTTC.

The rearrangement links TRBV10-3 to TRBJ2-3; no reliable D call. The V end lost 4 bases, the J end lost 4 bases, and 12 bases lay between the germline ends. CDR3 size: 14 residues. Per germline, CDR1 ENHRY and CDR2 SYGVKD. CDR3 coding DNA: TGTGCCATCAGTGCGGTGGAGAGAGCAGATACGCAGTATTTT. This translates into CAISAVERADTQYF.

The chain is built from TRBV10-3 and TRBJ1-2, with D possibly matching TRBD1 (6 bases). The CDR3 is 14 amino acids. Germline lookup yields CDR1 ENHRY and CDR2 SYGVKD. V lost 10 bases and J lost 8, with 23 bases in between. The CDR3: CATLAQGLPEGYTF. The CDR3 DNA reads TGTGCCACCCTGGCACAGGGCTTGCCCGAGGGCTACACCTTC.

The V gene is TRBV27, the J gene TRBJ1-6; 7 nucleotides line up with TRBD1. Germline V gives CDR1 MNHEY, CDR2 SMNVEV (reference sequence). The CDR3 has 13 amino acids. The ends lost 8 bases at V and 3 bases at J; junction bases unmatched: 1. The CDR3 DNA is TGTGCCAGCCGGGACAGCTATAATTCACCCCTCCACTTT. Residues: CASRDSYNSPLHF.

CDR3 sequence (DNA): TGTGCCAGTAAAGGGACAGGGCATGATGGCTACACCTTC. It encodes CASKGTGHDGYTF. The V gene is TRBV5-4, the J gene TRBJ1-2, with 9 bases aligning to TRBD1. With 8 bases clipped from V and 6 bases from J, the junction kept 8 bases outside the gene matches. The CDR3 runs 13 residues. From germline, CDR1 is SGHNT and CDR2 YYREEE (reference sequence).